The 18 T cell receptor beta chains reported below all come from one sample, sequenced in a study of shared clonotypes between healthy human individuals. Libraries were prepared by immunoSEQ multiplex PCR; TCRdb keeps only in-frame clonotypes and omits some of them. The sample has 550,000 to 700,000 clones; around 73% are singletons. Sequencing was done on a sample of memory CD4+ T cells sorted from blood. Subset defined: CD45RA-negative fraction. These receptors were taken from a woman aged 25 to 39 in good health.

Only one count was recorded for this clone. Other DNA sequences in the sample encode the same CDR3. This chain joins TRBV13 and TRBJ2-7; D is tentatively TRBD1 or TRBD2 (5 bases each). The CDR3 covers 13 residues. Per the germline V gene, CDR1 is PRHDT and CDR2 is FYEKMQ (reference sequence). The germline V and J ends were trimmed by 4 bases and 4 bases, with 11 bases remaining between them. This chain's CDR3 is CASSSGTGYEQYF. CDR3 nucleotide sequence: TGTGCCAGCAGCTCGGGGACGGGATACGAGCAGTACTTC.

This clone occurred once. The V and J genes are TRBV27 and TRBJ2-3; TRBD2 agrees at 9 bases. This CDR3 spans 17 amino acids. Trimming cost V 6 bases and J 5 bases; bases outside gene matches: 15. Germline CDR1 and CDR2: MNHEY and SMNVEV (reference sequence). The CDR3 DNA reads as TGTGCCAGCAGGGGTTCGCTTGGCGGGAGGGCCAAAGATACGCAGTATTTT. Its protein product is CASRGSLGGRAKDTQYF.

The rearrangement joins TRBV28 to TRBJ2-1; D is perhaps TRBD1 or TRBD2 (6 bases each). V gave up 3 bases and J gave up 5 bases, with 17 bases separating them. This CDR3 spans 16 amino acids. Germline V gives CDR1 MDHEN, CDR2 SYDVKM. The CDR3 DNA reads as TGTGCCAGCAGTTTTTTAGGAGGGGGGAGGAACAATGAGCAGTTCTTC. It encodes CASSFLGGGRNNEQFF.

The CDR3 loop is CASRAEGNEQFF. CDR3 sequence (DNA): TGTGCCAGCCGGGCGGAGGGGAATGAGCAGTTCTTC. The chain recombines TRBV2 with TRBJ2-1; D is perhaps TRBD2 (6 bases). Per the germline V gene, CDR1 is SNHLY and CDR2 is FYNNEI. CDR3 length: 12 residues. V was cut by 8 bases and J by 7 bases, with 12 bases left in between.

This chain links TRBV27 with TRBJ2-5, with D perhaps matching TRBD2 (7 bases). This CDR3 contains 15 residues. Trimming pared 7 bases from V and 7 bases from J, leaving 22 bases between. Germline V CDR1 and CDR2: MNHEY, SMNVEV (reference sequence). The CDR3 loop is CASKGGTAEAATQYF. The CDR3 region has the DNA TGTGCCAGCAAGGGGGGGACGGCCGAGGCGGCGACCCAGTACTTC.

This chain links TRBV6-1 with TRBJ1-5; no firm D call. V lost 7 bases and J lost 5, with 12 bases in between. Germline CDR1 and CDR2: MNHNS and SASEGT. This CDR3 has 13 amino acids. The CDR3 protein is CASMSIGDQPQHF. In DNA form, the CDR3 reads TGTGCCAGCATGAGTATTGGGGATCAGCCCCAGCATTTT.

The chain uses TRBV9 and TRBJ1-4; D is ambiguous. This CDR3 spans 15 amino acids. Germline CDR1 is SGDLS and CDR2 is YYNGEE. V was shortened by 0 bases and J by 3 bases, with 9 bases between the two germline ends. The DNA for the CDR3 is TGTGCCAGCAGCGTAGCTTTGAGGGCTAATGAAAAACTGTTTTTT. It yields the protein CASSVALRANEKLFF.

The chain employs TRBV5-1 and TRBJ1-2, with 9 nucleotides matching TRBD1. Germline V gene data show CDR1 as SGHRS and CDR2 as YFSETQ. The CDR3 totals 14 residues. The ends lost 4 bases at V and 8 bases at J; junction bases unmatched: 9. The CDR3 sequence: CASSTRDRVGGYTF. CDR3 sequence (DNA): TGCGCCAGCAGCACCCGGGACAGGGTAGGCGGCTACACCTTC.

This clone was detected only a few times. This chain links TRBV6-1 with TRBJ1-4, with D tentatively TRBD1 (5 bases). There are 14 residues in the CDR3. From germline, CDR1 is MNHNS and CDR2 SASEGT. V dropped 1 base and J dropped 10 bases, with 13 bases sitting between them. The CDR3 here is CASSEDPGGGKLFF. The DNA of the CDR3 is TGTGCCAGCAGTGAAGACCCCGGGGGGGGAAAACTGTTTTTT.

The rearrangement links TRBV4-2 to TRBJ1-2; 10 bases are a match to TRBD1. Germline lookup yields CDR1 LGHNA and CDR2 YNFKEQ. With 5 bases clipped from V and 1 base from J, the junction kept 10 bases outside the gene matches. The CDR3 has 17 amino acids. CDR3 in DNA: TGTGCCAGCAGCATTAGACAGGGGGCACAACTTAACTATGGCTACACCTTC. Protein: CASSIRQGAQLNYGYTF.

This chain connects TRBV6-5 to TRBJ1-2; tentatively, D is TRBD1 (6 bases). The CDR3 totals 13 residues. Germline V gene data show CDR1 as MNHEY and CDR2 as SVGAGI. Between the trimmed V and J ends, which lost 8 bases and 4 bases, there was a span of 14 bases. CDR3 protein: CASCRDIRYGYTF. CDR3 bases: TGTGCCAGCTGCCGGGACATCCGCTATGGCTACACCTTC.

The chain couples TRBV19 to TRBJ2-7; D may be TRBD2 (6 bases). There are 15 residues in the CDR3. Germline-derived CDR1 and CDR2 are LNHDA and SQIVND (reference sequence). Deletions cut 6 bases from V and 3 bases from J, with 18 bases between. The CDR3 loop reads CASRRSGGGRYEQYF. The CDR3 coding sequence is TGTGCCAGTAGACGTAGCGGAGGAGGACGCTACGAGCAGTACTTC. The full variable domain, rest sourced from reference TRBV19 and TRBJ2-7, is DGGITQSPKYLFRKEGQNVTLSCEQNLNHDAMYWYRQDPGQGLRLIYYSQIVNDFQKGDIAEGYSVSREKKESFPLTVTSAQKNPTAFYLCASRRSGGGRYEQYFGPGTRLTVT.

The table lists this clone with a count of one. The rearrangement joins TRBV18 to TRBJ2-7; D is unclear. Germline V gene sequence: CDR1 KGHSH, CDR2 LQKENI. The V and J ends lost 0 bases and 4 bases respectively, with 13 bases between them. The CDR3 loop spans 15 amino acids. The DNA for the CDR3 is TGTGCCAGCTCACCACCGTCGCAACGAAATTACGAGCAGTACTTC. Translated: CASSPPSQRNYEQYF.

The chain couples TRBV5-1 to TRBJ2-1; D remains ambiguous. The V gene lost 4 bases and the J gene lost 5 bases, with 10 bases spanning the gap. CDR3 length: 13 amino acids. In germline, CDR1 is SGHRS, CDR2 YFSETQ. CDR3 in amino acids: CASSRLADNEQFF. The CDR3 DNA reads as TGCGCCAGCAGCCGTCTCGCAGACAATGAGCAGTTCTTC.

Remarks on this clone: Given a much more abundant clone one base away, this may be a read error. The V call is TRBV5-4, the J call TRBJ2-5; D not certain. CDR3 length: 12 amino acids. CDR1 and CDR2 from the germline V gene are SGHNT and YYREEE (reference sequence). Trimming left V 1 base short and J 5 bases short, with 6 bases between. CDR3 bases: TGTGCCAGCAGCTTGACGACGGAGACCCAGTACTTC. Translating gives CASSLTTETQYF.

The count of this clone is one. This chain joins TRBV7-2 and TRBJ2-3; TRBD2 aligns across 8 bases. Unmatched junction bases numbered 4, after V lost 5 bases and J lost 0 bases. The germline V gene has CDR1 SGHTA and CDR2 FQGNSA. The CDR3 extends over 15 amino acids. CDR3 coding DNA: TGTGCCAGCAGCCCGGGAGGGTTGAGCACAGATACGCAGTATTTT. Translation: CASSPGGLSTDTQYF.

This rearrangement joins TRBV5-1 to TRBJ2-7, with 9 nucleotides matching TRBD1. Germline loops: CDR1 SGHRS, CDR2 YFSETQ. The CDR3 extends over 15 amino acids. Trimming cost V 0 bases and J 5 bases; bases outside gene matches: 6. The CDR3 DNA is TGCGCCAGCAGCTTGGGAGGGACAGGGAGCGACGAGCAGTACTTC. It yields the protein CASSLGGTGSDEQYF.

This chain's CDR3 is CASSLRTAATNEKLFF. The CDR3 DNA follows: TGTGCCAGCAGCTTACGGACAGCCGCAACTAATGAAAAACTGTTTTTT. The chain couples TRBV5-4 to TRBJ1-4; possibly TRBD1 for D (6 bases). This CDR3 contains 16 residues. Trimming shortened V by 2 bases and J by 0 bases, and 11 bases separated the two germline ends. Germline lookup yields CDR1 SGHNT and CDR2 YYREEE (reference sequence).